This TCR beta chain was recorded in a study of control samples from healthy donors and cancer patients. Here immunoSEQ multiplex PCR was the method, and the copy in TCRdb shows in-frame clones only, minus some. The data hold tens of thousands of clones, with roughly 90% observed a single time. The CDR3 is 16 residues long. V shed 6 bases, J shed 1 base, and the junction held 5 bases outside the gene matches. Germline CDR1 is MDHEN and CDR2 is SYDVKM. This chain joins TRBV28 and TRBJ2-2; 10 nucleotides align to TRBD2. The source material was blood. This sequence was found in a woman aged 45-60 years in good health. The CDR3 DNA is TGTGCCAGCAGGGTTAGCGGGAGGCTGAACACCGGGGAGCTGTTTTTT. Protein: CASRVSGRLNTGELFF.